This TCR beta chain was observed in a study of T cell responses to AZD1222 COVID-19 vaccine. Study-wide findings and caveats: Most donors were white British and more were female, and clonal diversity was possibly underestimated.

Method: immunoSEQ multiplex PCR; TCRdb's copy keeps in-frame clones and lacks some. The data contain approximately 150,000 clones, about 92% of them singletons. Regarding this clone: Its cognate antigen is unknown.

This CDR3 has 13 residues. Trimming cost V 5 bases and J 3 bases, with 10 bases left between them. Germline CDR1 SNHLY, CDR2 FYNNEI. This chain uses TRBV2 with TRBJ2-5, with no clear D. This receptor was obtained from an adult in good health. This material consisted of peripheral blood, taken on day 0 of AZD1222 vaccination. The chain's CDR3 is CASSSDTKETQYF. The CDR3 nucleotides are TGTGCCAGCAGTTCCGACACCAAAGAGACCCAGTACTTC.